The count of the clone carrying this T cell receptor beta chain is one. The sample belongs to a study of blood T cell repertoires in COVID-19. Study information: Sites in the United States, Italy and Spain provided acute and convalescent COVID-19 samples. In each case, the material was cDNA or gDNA derived from T cells, B-cell-depleted T cells, or PBMCs.

Profiling relied on immunoSEQ multiplex PCR, and the TCRdb table lists in-frame clones only, not all of them. The data contain about 35,000 clones, about four fifths of them seen just once; the ten biggest clones take up under 4.5%. Trimming stripped 0 bases from V and 0 bases from J, with 5 bases between. The CDR3 has 15 amino acids. Germline V gives CDR1 LGHDT, CDR2 YNNKEL (reference sequence). The TCR originated in a man between 45 and 60 years old with acute or convalescent COVID-19. The J gene is TRBJ1-4, the V gene TRBV3-1 (or the pseudogene TRBV3-2); the D is unclear. The source material was peripheral blood. CDR3 sequence: CASSQDQSTNEKLFF. The DNA of the CDR3 is TGTGCCAGCAGCCAAGACCAGTCAACTAATGAAAAACTGTTTTTT.